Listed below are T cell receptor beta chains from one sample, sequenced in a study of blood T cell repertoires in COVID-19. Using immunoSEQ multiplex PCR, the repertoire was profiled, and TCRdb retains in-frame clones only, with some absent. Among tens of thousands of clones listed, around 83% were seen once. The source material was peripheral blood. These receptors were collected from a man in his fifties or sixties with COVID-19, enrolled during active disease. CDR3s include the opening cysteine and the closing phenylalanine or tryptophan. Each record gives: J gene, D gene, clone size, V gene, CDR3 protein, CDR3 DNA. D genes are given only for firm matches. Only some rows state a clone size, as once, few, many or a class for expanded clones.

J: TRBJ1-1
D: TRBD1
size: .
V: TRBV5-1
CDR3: CASSQAGGNTEAFF
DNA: TGCGCCAGCAGCCAGGCAGGGGGGAACACTGAAGCTTTCTTT

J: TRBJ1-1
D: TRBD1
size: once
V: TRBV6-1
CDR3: CASSDSQGAPAEAFF
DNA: TGTGCCAGCAGTGATTCCCAGGGGGCGCCGGCAGAAGCTTTCTTT

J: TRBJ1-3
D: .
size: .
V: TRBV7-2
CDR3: CASSLVGAGSGNTIYF
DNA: TGTGCCAGCAGCTTAGTAGGGGCAGGCTCTGGAAACACCATATATTTT

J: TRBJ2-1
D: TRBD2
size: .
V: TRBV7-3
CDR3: CASSPRIAGAGEQFF
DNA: TGTGCCAGCAGCCCCCGAATAGCGGGAGCGGGTGAGCAGTTCTTC

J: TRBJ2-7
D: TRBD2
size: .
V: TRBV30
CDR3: CAWRGTSGGEQYF
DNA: TGTGCCTGGAGGGGGACTAGCGGAGGTGAGCAGTACTTC

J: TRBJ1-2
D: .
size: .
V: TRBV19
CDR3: CATMRTKDNHPYGYTF
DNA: TGTGCCACCATGAGGACGAAGGACAATCATCCCTATGGCTACACCTTC

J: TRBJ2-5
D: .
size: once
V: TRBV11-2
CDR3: CASSTYGLQETQYF
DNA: TGTGCCAGCAGCACATACGGACTACAAGAGACCCAGTACTTC

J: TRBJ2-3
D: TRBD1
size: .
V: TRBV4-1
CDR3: CASSARQGAADTQYF
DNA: TGCGCCAGCAGCGCTCGACAGGGGGCAGCAGATACGCAGTATTTT

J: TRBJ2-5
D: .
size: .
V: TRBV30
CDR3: CAWSSTQETQYF
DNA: TGTGCCTGGAGTTCCACCCAGGAGACCCAGTACTTC

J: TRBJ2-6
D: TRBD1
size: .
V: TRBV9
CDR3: CASSLNTGTGWSGANVLTF
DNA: TGTGCCAGCAGCTTAAACACCGGGACAGGGTGGAGTGGGGCCAACGTCCTGACTTTC

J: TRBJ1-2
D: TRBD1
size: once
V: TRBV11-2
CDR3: CASSLGTGLGGGYTF
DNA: TGTGCCAGCAGCTTAGGAACGGGATTAGGGGGCGGCTACACCTTC

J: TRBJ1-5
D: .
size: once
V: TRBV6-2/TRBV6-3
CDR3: CASSSTGGQLSNQPQHF
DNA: TGTGCCAGCAGTTCAACCGGGGGGCAGCTTAGCAATCAGCCCCAGCATTTT

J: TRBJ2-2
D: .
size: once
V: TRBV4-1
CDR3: CASSQGPTGELFF
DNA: TGCGCCAGCAGCCAGGGGCCCACCGGGGAGCTGTTTTTT

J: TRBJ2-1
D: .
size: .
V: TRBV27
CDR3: CASSPPSSYNEQFF
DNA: TGTGCCAGCAGTCCTCCCAGCTCCTACAATGAGCAGTTCTTC

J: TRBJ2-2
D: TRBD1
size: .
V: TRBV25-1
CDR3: CASRDRGIGELFF
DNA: TGTGCCAGCAGGGACAGGGGAATCGGGGAGCTGTTTTTT

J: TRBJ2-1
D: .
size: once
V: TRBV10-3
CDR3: CAISEKRVLYNEQFF
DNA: TGTGCCATCAGTGAGAAGAGGGTACTTTACAATGAGCAGTTCTTC

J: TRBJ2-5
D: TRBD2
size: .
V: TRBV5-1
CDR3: CASSTSGSQETQYF
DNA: TGCGCCAGCAGTACTAGCGGTTCTCAAGAGACCCAGTACTTC

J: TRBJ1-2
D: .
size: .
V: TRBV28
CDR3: CAGGDYYGYTF
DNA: TGTGCCGGGGGGGACTACTATGGCTACACCTTC